A single sample is the source of the 3 T cell receptor beta chains below, sequenced in a study of T cell responses to AZD1222 COVID-19 vaccine. Data came from immunoSEQ multiplex PCR; TCRdb stores just in-frame clones and leaves some out. The table shows approximately 150,000 clones, with 70% to 90% occurring only once. The material sequenced was peripheral blood, taken on day 0 of AZD1222 vaccination. All receptors come from an adult in good health.

The chain has TRBV6-6 and TRBJ2-1; the D gene is possibly TRBD1 (6 bases). The CDR3 contains 16 residues. V was pared by 4 bases and J by 4 bases, with 17 bases between. The germline CDR1 and CDR2 sequences are MNHNY and SVGAGI (reference sequence). For the CDR3, the DNA is TGTGCCAGCAGTTCTCTAGTATTTGGGACATACAATGAGCAGTTCTTC. Amino acids: CASSSLVFGTYNEQFF.

This chain uses TRBV28 with TRBJ1-2; no definite D call. This CDR3 is 14 amino acids long. The germline V gene has CDR1 MDHEN and CDR2 SYDVKM. V was pared by 2 bases and J by 0 bases, with 7 bases between. The DNA of the CDR3 is TGTGCCAGCAGTTTACTGCTAACTAACTATGGCTACACCTTC. The encoded protein is CASSLLLTNYGYTF.

J is TRBJ1-5 and V is TRBV7-9, with a tentative D call TRBD1 (5 bases). The CDR3 runs 17 residues. CDR1 SEHNR and CDR2 FQNEAQ come from the germline V gene (reference sequence). V was trimmed by 0 bases and J by 5 bases, leaving 17 bases between them. CDR3 loop: CASSLAGGRGLYQPQHF. CDR3 sequence (DNA): TGTGCCAGCAGCTTAGCGGGGGGTAGGGGCCTATATCAGCCCCAGCATTTT.